Presented here are 6 T cell receptor beta chains from one specimen sequenced in a study of cytomegalovirus exposure and HLA in healthy donors. Amplification used 60 Vbeta primers and 13 Jbeta primers. Here immunoSEQ multiplex PCR was the method, and the copy in TCRdb shows in-frame clones only, minus some. This table holds some 130,000 clones, roughly 78% found once. The sample was PBMCs. These receptors were collected from a male donor in good health and CMV-seronegative.

The V gene is TRBV2, the J gene TRBJ2-7, with D possibly TRBD2 on 5 matching bases. The length of the CDR3 is 13 residues. Germline V gene sequence: CDR1 SNHLY, CDR2 FYNNEI. V gave up 6 bases and J gave up 0 bases, with 9 bases separating them. This chain's CDR3 is CASRSGVSYEQYF. CDR3 DNA: TGTGCCAGCAGGAGCGGCGTCTCCTACGAGCAGTACTTC.

The J gene is TRBJ2-1, the V gene TRBV7-9, with 9 bases that match TRBD2. V lost 7 bases to trimming and J lost 9 bases; unmatched junction nucleotides: 10. The CDR3 runs 14 residues. Germline CDR1 SEHNR, CDR2 FQNEAQ (reference sequence). CDR3 sequence reads: CASTLGTSRVEQFF. As DNA, the CDR3 is TGTGCCAGCACCCTCGGGACTAGCAGGGTTGAGCAGTTCTTC. Using reference TRBV7-9 and TRBJ2-1 for the parts outside the CDR3, the full variable domain is DTGVSQNPRHKITKRGQNVTFRCDPISEHNRLYWYRQTLGQGPEFLTYFQNEAQLEKSRLLSDRFSAERPKGSFSTLEIQRTEQGDSAMYLCASTLGTSRVEQFFGPGTRLTVL.

This chain uses TRBV7-6 with TRBJ2-2; D is possibly TRBD1 (6 bases). The V gene lost 5 bases and the J gene lost 2 bases, with 21 bases spanning the gap. The CDR3 contains 18 residues. CDR1 is SGHVS and CDR2 is FNYEAQ in the germline V gene. The chain's CDR3 is CASSRNSFLGHNTGELFF. CDR3 nucleotides: TGTGCCAGCAGCCGCAACTCTTTCCTGGGACATAACACCGGGGAGCTGTTTTTT.

On this clone itself: A read error may account for a junction end that differs from germline. The chain uses TRBV7-9 and TRBJ1-2; D is undetermined. From germline, CDR1 is SEHNR and CDR2 FQNEAQ (reference sequence). This CDR3 is 12 amino acids long. CDR3 bases: TGTTCCAGCAGCTTAATTAATTATGGCTACACCTTC. Translation: CSSSLINYGYTF.

Comments on this clone: Other nucleotide sequences from this sample produce the same CDR3. The rearrangement links TRBV7-9 to TRBJ2-2, with 10 bases that match TRBD2. The V gene end was trimmed by 4 bases and the J gene end by 7 bases; junction bases not matched to a gene: 9. Germline loops: CDR1 SEHNR, CDR2 FQNEAQ (reference sequence). CDR3 size: 16 residues. This CDR3 reads CASSSSGRALGGELFF. Written as DNA, the CDR3 is TGTGCCAGCAGCTCGAGCGGGAGGGCCCTCGGCGGGGAGCTGTTTTTT.

This clone was detected only a few times. The chain uses TRBV28 and TRBJ2-2, with 7 nucleotides matching TRBD1. Germline CDR1 reads MDHEN; CDR2 reads SYDVKM. V was clipped by 8 bases and J by 0 bases; unmatched bases: 3. CDR3 size: 14 residues. Here the CDR3 reads CASRGQANTGELFF. The CDR3 nucleotides read TGTGCCAGCCGCGGACAGGCGAACACCGGGGAGCTGTTTTTT.